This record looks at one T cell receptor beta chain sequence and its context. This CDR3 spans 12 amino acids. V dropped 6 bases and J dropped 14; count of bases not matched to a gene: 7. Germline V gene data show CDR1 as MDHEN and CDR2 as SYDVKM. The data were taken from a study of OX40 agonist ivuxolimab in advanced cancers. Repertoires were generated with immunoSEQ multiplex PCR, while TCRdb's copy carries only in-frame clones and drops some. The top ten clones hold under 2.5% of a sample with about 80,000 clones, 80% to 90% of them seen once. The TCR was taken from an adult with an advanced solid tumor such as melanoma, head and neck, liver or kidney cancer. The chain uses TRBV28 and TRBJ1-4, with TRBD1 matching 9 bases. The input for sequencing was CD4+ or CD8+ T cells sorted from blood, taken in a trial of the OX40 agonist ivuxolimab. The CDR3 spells CASSLTGTGLFF. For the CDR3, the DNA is TGTGCCAGCAGCCTGACTGGGACAGGGCTGTTTTTT.